This T cell receptor (beta chain) was observed in a study of cytomegalovirus exposure and HLA in healthy donors. Turning to the study itself: Prior work identified 100 million to 130 million unique TCR beta sequences in some 180 million T cells. Study conclusions and caveats: Under in vitro conditions, a few CMV-associated chains were confirmed as specific for CMV antigens. Serostatus for CMV was the only available immune exposure information.

PCR used 60 Vbeta primers and 13 Jbeta primers. The repertoire was sequenced with immunoSEQ multiplex PCR; TCRdb's copy has only in-frame clones and lacks some. Recorded for this sample: around 53,000 clones. A note on this clone: As yet, its antigen is unknown.

V gave up 0 bases and J gave up 6 bases, with 9 bases separating them. Per germline, CDR1 SGHNT and CDR2 YYREEE (reference sequence). The CDR3 extends over 14 amino acids. The TCR sequence derives from a young man in good health and CMV-seropositive. The chain combines TRBV5-4 with TRBJ2-2; D unclear. The material sequenced was PBMCs. The CDR3 nucleotides read TGTGCCAGCAGCTTGGAAATCTCCTCCGGGGAGCTGTTTTTT. As protein: CASSLEISSGELFF.